This T cell receptor (beta chain) derives from a study of blood T cell repertoires in COVID-19. Looking at the study overall: The samples span acute and convalescent COVID-19 from the United States, Italy and Spain. T cells, B-cell-depleted T cells, or PBMCs supplied cDNA or gDNA.

Authors' processing steps: Reference gene primers were amplified, and this amplification served to estimate nucleated cell counts. Using immunoSEQ multiplex PCR, the repertoire was profiled, and TCRdb retains in-frame clones only, with some absent. V, J and clone size reflect that table, while D and trimming were determined from the DNA. The data contain tens of thousands of clones, around 90% of them seen just once; the ten biggest clones take up approximately 30%. V lost 6 bases and J lost 4; bases outside the gene matches: 5. CDR3 length: 14 amino acids. Germline CDR1 and CDR2: MNHEY and SVGAGI. The chain couples TRBV6-5 to TRBJ1-1; 10 positions agree with TRBD1. The origin of this receptor is a man aged 50 to 59 with acute or convalescent COVID-19. Sequenced material: peripheral blood. Here the CDR3 DNA reads TGTGCCAGCAGGACAGGGGGCGAATCCACTGAAGCTTTCTTT. Translating it yields CASRTGGESTEAFF.